The TCR beta chain described here comes from a study of cytomegalovirus exposure and HLA in healthy donors (dated by TCRdb to about 2017). Regarding the study in general: An earlier analysis of around 600 of the donors reported about 250 Gb of sequence data and about 100 million unique TCR beta sequences from 150 million to 200 million T cells. An earlier analysis of 587 of the donors applied high-throughput TCR beta sequencing to assess whether each TCR beta V gene segment acted as functional or pseudogenic. The study combined high-throughput TCR immunosequencing, statistical association of individual TCRs with disease status, and machine learning to predict cytomegalovirus infection status. On average, roughly 200,000 unique TCR beta nucleotide sequences were sequenced per donor among some 420 genotyped donors of the cohort, with roughly 19% of those sequences being non-productive. Roughly 5 DR-DQ haplotypes were handled as single units for association and clustering, since linkage in the cohort was strong. Along with the roughly 670-subject first cohort, a separate validation cohort of over 90 different subjects was used. The aim of the study was to test whether cataloging public T cell receptors could identify signatures of past pathogen exposure. Donor age, sex, ethnicity and CMV serostatus were compiled alongside the repertoire data. Of the approximately 400 genotyped donors, over 70% fell in the genetic ancestry cluster associated with self-reported Caucasian donors. Class I and class II HLA loci were covered by the typing at four-digit resolution. A later genetic analysis took genome-wide SNP genotypes for about three fifths of the 666 donors and used that subset as a discovery cohort. An early release that covered several hundred HLA-typed donors contained around 330 gigabases of sequencing data and some 87 million unique TCR sequences. Using immunosequencing, the study profiled T cell repertoires from roughly 650 subjects and related those repertoires to cytomegalovirus serostatus. All discovery cohort repertoires had been generated using a single sequencing platform. A later analysis re-analyzed previously published TCR beta repertoires from hundreds of donors and added high-resolution HLA genotyping to study TCR occurrence patterns. Typing coverage differed by locus: A, B, C, DRB1 and DQB1 were typed in roughly 620-630 donors, DQA1 in approximately 520, DPA1 in some 600, and DPB1 in approximately 450. The later analysis used no new phenotypic data to find candidate immune exposures, relying instead on TCR beta sequences and their occurrence across donors. General conclusions and limits of the study: Compared with equally common non-associated chains, HLA-associated TCR beta chains in a later analysis were more clonally expanded and had lower generation probabilities. A total of some 180 TCR beta chains were listed by the study as associated with cytomegalovirus. At a false discovery rate of 0.05, a later analysis linked under 20,000 TCR beta sequences to specific HLA alleles. The authors suggested that the approach could potentially be extended to other disease states and immunological phenotypes. Because counts were too low, about 18 rarely observed V segments, including chromosome 9 orphons, were left out of the earlier analysis of roughly 600 of the donors. Roughly uniform sequencing depth across donors was assumed in presence/absence analyses, although this assumption may not hold. When HLA alleles, especially DR and DQ, strongly co-occurred, TCR associations were difficult to assign to individual alleles. An earlier analysis of several hundred of the donors showed that most TCR beta V segments appeared in productive rearrangements either about 90% or about 30% of the time, which broadly matched IMGT annotations. Several of the top co-occurrence clusters appeared to be linked to parvovirus B19, influenza, CMV and Epstein-Barr virus, according to a later analysis. CMV serostatus was the only immune exposure information available for the cohort. In a later analysis, TCR association rates were found to vary across HLA loci, with the most associated TCRs seen for DRB1 alleles and the fewest for HLA-C alleles. In vitro tests confirmed that a few of the cytomegalovirus-associated TCR beta chains recognize cytomegalovirus antigens. V-gene and J-gene trimming of TCR beta chains was associated with a missense DCLRE1C variant in a later genetic analysis, and the association was replicated in an independent cohort. While some public TCRs were present in many individuals, most TCR sequences turned up only very rarely across donors. In both the original and validation cohorts, the classifier was reported to diagnose cytomegalovirus status with high specificity and sensitivity. Correlated functional status among segregating V segments might reflect linkage disequilibrium, but an unknown experimental factor could not be ruled out. In a later analysis, most CMV-associated TCR beta chains were found to appear HLA-restricted, with HLA associations seemingly driven largely by CMV exposure. A cluster of highly shared sequence variants was judged likely to represent a technical artifact of the sequencing pipeline. This cohort had only TCR beta chains sequenced, and the lack of alpha or paired-chain data limited which features could be detected. A later genetic analysis reported fewer N-insertions in productive TCRs among donors in an Asian-associated ancestry cluster than the roughly 700-donor mean. A further reported finding was that TCR beta sequences accurately predicted the HLA-A and HLA-B alleles for most subjects in the first cohort. Because some donors lacked HLA typing at each locus, the association tests relied only on the typed subset.

Library prep was done by the immunoSEQ multiplex PCR assay. For the multiplex PCR, a mixture combining 60 forward primers for TCR Vbeta segments and 13 reverse primers for TCR Jbeta segments was used. Amplification of the CDR3 region of rearranged TCR beta genes was performed with a multiplex PCR assay on genomic DNA. The amplified TCR beta libraries were sequenced on the Illumina HiSeq System as 87-base-pair reads. Turning to the authors' computational methods: A later analysis counted 65 million to 90 million unique TCR beta chains across the 666 repertoires, and some 11 million of these chains were shared by at least two donors. To remove PCR and sequencing errors, raw reads were error-corrected and collapsed into unique sequences using a nearest-neighbor algorithm that merged closely related sequences. To assign V, D and J gene segments, CDR3 sequences were aligned to IMGT reference sequences. For a sequence to be retained, a match of at least six nucleotides to both a V gene segment and a J gene segment was required. A rearrangement was called productive if the CDR3 had no stop codons and remained in frame with V and J, and every other rearrangement was called non-productive. CDR3 was defined by IMGT convention, running from the second conserved V-encoded cysteine to the conserved J-encoded phenylalanine. The earlier analysis of about 590 of the donors excluded sequences that lacked an unambiguous match to a single V gene segment. An earlier analysis of over 450 of the donors classified V segments as functional when productive rearrangements were above 56.7% and as segregating when the standard deviation between donors was above 5%. To diagnose cytomegalovirus status from the catalog of TCR beta chain sequences, a statistical classification framework was built. In a later analysis, TCR nucleotide sequences were compared against IMGT/GENE-DB human TR gene sequences so that V and J genes could be assigned. Using the TCRdist pipeline, a later analysis assigned CDR3 sequences along with most-parsimonious VDJ recombination scenarios. In a later analysis, each TCR beta chain was defined by its CDR3 amino acid sequence together with its V-gene family, and reads without a unique V-gene family were excluded. In a later analysis, 500 to 650 highly shared, low-generation-probability nucleotide sequences were removed to address suspected cross-contamination and a sequencing artifact. A later analysis calculated a clonal expansion index for each public chain from normalized within-repertoire ranks of inferred template counts. In a later analysis, generation probabilities were computed using a VDJ recombination model fitted to out-of-frame rearrangements, and the results were checked against IGoR. Hypergeometric tests were used in a later analysis to score TCR-TCR, TCR-HLA and TCR-CMV co-occurrence, with a repertoire-size bias correction applied to the TCR pairs. A later analysis estimated false discovery rates by permuting HLA or CMV assignments 20 times. In a later analysis, co-occurring TCRs were grouped using DBSCAN, and TCRdist sequence similarity was added for clustering within HLA-allele-positive subsets. Co-occurrence clustering excluded repertoires with fewer than 30,000 or more than 120,000 public chains, plus five with anomalous nucleotide sharing. The source is immuneACCESS, and TCRdb retained only in-frame sequences with V and J called. Part of the clones is not carried over; for the studies checked, unresolved V genes explain less than half of this, and the remainder is unexplained. V, J and clone size are those of that table, while D and trimming were read from the DNA. This sample has about 60,000 clones in its table, and less than 85% of those were observed once. The ten largest clones add up to around 19% of the sample.

In the case of this clone: Its antigen remains unidentified. Base qualities were left out, and no much larger clone turns up one base away.

The cohort was made up of about 610 healthy bone marrow donors. At the time of sampling, all cohort members were nominally healthy, though unrecorded immune exposures were likely present. The donor was CMV seropositive and was included in the group of approximately 310 seropositive cohort members. A peripheral blood sample was collected from each donor, and TCR beta sequencing was performed on peripheral blood mononuclear cells. Genomic DNA extraction from the blood cell samples was performed with the Qiagen DNeasy Blood Extraction Kit. Sequencing was done on a sample of PBMCs. This sequence originates from an older woman in good health and CMV-seropositive.

The bases read TGTGCCTGGAGTGTCTGGGGGGGAACTTGCACCTTC. The translation is CAWSVWGGTCTF. This sequence uses TRBV30 and TRBJ1-2; the D gene is perhaps TRBD1, from 5 matching bases. Including the terminal cysteine and phenylalanine, the CDR3 comprises 12 residues. Only CDR3 DNA remains: 36 bases, in frame from the first base. From the germline V gene (reference sequence), CDR1 is GTSNPN and CDR2 is SVGIG. The junction shows trimming of 0 bases on V and 13 bases on J, plus 15 bases between the germline ends.